The T cell receptor beta chain under discussion was sequenced for a study of graft-versus-host responses after intestinal transplantation. General study points: Detected in recipient marrow were GvH clones, some of which were first observed in ileum or blood.

Libraries were prepared by immunoSEQ multiplex PCR; TCRdb keeps only in-frame clonotypes and omits some of them. This sample has 43,000 or so clones, with about 95% found just once. CDR1 is MDHEN, CDR2 SYDVKM, per germline. The CDR3 sequence is 15 residues long. As concerns this clone: The antigen is undetermined.

This specimen consisted of PBMCs, obtained about 350 days after intestinal transplant. The chain joins TRBV28 to TRBJ2-5; 7 nucleotides align to TRBD2. The assigned J gene may be wrong: the sequence end matches TRBJ2-7 better. The receptor was derived from a human patient who received an intestinal transplant, so some T cells may come from the graft donor. The CDR3 protein is CASSFIFGGRGEQYF. The DNA of the CDR3 is TGTGCCAGCAGTTTTATCTTCGGCGGGAGAGGCGAGCAGTACTTC.